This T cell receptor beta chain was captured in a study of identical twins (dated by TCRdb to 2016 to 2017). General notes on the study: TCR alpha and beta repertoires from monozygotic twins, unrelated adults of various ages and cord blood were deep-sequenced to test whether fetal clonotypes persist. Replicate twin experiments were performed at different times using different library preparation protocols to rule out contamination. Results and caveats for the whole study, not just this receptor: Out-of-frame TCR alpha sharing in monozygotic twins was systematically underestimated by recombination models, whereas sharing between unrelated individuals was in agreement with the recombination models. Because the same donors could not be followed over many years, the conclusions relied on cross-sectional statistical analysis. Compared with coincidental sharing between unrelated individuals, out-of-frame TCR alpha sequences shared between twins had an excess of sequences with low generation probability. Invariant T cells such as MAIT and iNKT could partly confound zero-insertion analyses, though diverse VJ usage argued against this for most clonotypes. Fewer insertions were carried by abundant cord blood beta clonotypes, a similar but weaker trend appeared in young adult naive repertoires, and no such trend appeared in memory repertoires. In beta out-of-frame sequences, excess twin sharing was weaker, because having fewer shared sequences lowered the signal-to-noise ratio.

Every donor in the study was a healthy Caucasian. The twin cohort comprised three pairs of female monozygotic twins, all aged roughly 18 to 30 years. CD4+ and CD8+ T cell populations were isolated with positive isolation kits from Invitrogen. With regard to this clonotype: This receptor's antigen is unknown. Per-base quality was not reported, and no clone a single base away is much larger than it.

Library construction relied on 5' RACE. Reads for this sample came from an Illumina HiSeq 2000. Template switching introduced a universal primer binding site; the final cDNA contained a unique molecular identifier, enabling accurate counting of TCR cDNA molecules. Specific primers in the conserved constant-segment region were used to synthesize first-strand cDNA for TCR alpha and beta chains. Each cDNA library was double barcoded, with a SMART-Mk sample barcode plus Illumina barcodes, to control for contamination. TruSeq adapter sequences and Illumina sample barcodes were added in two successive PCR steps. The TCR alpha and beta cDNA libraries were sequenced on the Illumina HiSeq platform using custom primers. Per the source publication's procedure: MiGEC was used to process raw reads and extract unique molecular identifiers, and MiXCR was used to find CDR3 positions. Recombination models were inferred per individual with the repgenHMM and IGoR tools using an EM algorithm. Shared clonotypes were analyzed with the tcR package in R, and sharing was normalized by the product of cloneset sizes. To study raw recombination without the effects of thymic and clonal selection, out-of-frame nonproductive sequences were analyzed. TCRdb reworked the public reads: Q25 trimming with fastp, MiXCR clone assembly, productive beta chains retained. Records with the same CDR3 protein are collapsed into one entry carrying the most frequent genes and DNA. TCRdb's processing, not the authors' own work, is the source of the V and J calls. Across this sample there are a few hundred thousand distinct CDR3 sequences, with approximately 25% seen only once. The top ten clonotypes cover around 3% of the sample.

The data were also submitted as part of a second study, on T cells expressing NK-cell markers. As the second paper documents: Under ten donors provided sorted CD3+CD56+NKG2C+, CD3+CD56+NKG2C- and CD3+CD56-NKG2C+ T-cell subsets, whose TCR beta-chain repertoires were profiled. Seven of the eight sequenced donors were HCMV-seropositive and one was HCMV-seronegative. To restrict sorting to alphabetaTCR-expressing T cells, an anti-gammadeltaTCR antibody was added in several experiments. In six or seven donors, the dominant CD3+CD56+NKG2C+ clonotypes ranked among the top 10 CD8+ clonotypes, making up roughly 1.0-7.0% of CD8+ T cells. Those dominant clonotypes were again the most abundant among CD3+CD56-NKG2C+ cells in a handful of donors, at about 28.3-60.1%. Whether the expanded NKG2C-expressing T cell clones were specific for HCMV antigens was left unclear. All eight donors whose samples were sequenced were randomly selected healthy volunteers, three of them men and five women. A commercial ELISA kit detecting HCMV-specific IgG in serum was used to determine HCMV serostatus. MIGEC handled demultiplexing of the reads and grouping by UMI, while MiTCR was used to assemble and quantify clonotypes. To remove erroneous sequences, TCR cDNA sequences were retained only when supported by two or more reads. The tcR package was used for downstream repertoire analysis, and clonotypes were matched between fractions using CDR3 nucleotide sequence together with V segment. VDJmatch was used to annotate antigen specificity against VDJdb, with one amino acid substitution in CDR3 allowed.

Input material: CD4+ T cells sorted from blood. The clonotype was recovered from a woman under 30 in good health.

The CDR3 here reads CASRGLVDTGELFF. The sequenced DNA: TGTGCCAGCAGGGGACTAGTGGACACCGGGGAGCTGTTTTTT. This sequence uses TRBV2 and TRBJ2-2; 8 bases in between match TRBD2. Spanning cysteine to phenylalanine, the CDR3 consists of 14 amino acids. Just the 42-base CDR3 DNA is kept, in frame starting at base 1. Trimming takes 6 bases off V and 3 bases off J; junction bases not matched to a gene: 3. Reading the germline V gene gives CDR1 SNHLY and CDR2 FYNNEI.